This T cell receptor beta chain was profiled in a study of blood T cell repertoires in COVID-19 (TCRdb year 2020). Some background on the complete study: Samples covering the acute and convalescent phases of COVID-19 were provided by collaborators in the United States, Italy and Spain. The material from the prospective study consisted of cDNA or gDNA derived from T cells, B-cell-depleted T cells, or PBMCs. The dataset comprised deeply sampled blood TCRbeta repertoires from subjects exposed to, actively infected with, or recovered from COVID-19. The repertoires were released in a freely available public database intended as a resource for research on the immune response to SARS-CoV-2. Samples were obtained from the ongoing ImmuneRACE study (first 160 participants) and from over 1,000 subjects provided by 6 global collaborators. Nearly every sample came with metadata listing a de-identified subject ID, COVID-19 status, age in years and sex. Where available, HLA class I and class II types were taken from metadata supplied by the sample provider and were not determined by assay-based typing. Points the paper makes about the study in general: The amount of clinical and demographic metadata varied by source and participant and was provided uncurated.

Each collaborating institution followed its own protocols to collect whole blood in K2EDTA tubes. For TCRbeta analysis, collaborators shipped samples in one of three forms: frozen whole blood, isolated PBMCs, or DNA extracted from either of those sample types. TCRbeta CDR3 regions were amplified from genomic DNA using the immunoSEQ Assay, a bias-controlled multiplex PCR. The study's processing was this. The number of nucleated cells in each sample was estimated by amplification of reference gene primers within the assay. To quantify the absolute abundance of each unique TCRbeta CDR3 rearrangement, sequence reads were collapsed and filtered. For each sample, productive Simpson clonality was calculated as the square root of Simpson's diversity index across productive rearrangements. This immuneACCESS table, as held by TCRdb, lists in-frame sequences with V and J called but not all clones. Of the missing ones, under half trace to an unresolved V gene in checked studies; the others have no known cause. D and trimming were read from the DNA, whereas the V and J calls and clone size are those reported in that table. In this sample the table shows roughly 330,000 clones, 86% of which occur a single time. The ten largest clonotypes hold 1.5% to 2% of the sample.

As for this clone: It has no known antigen specificity. Base qualities are missing; no much larger clone stands one base away.

The clonotype originates from a woman in her 50s with acute or convalescent COVID-19. Sequencing was carried out using peripheral blood.

Here the CDR3 is given as CATSDLGGTGPYNEQFF. The DNA sequence is TGTGCCACCAGTGATTTAGGAGGGACAGGGCCCTACAATGAGCAGTTCTTC. Recombination connected TRBV24-1 to TRBJ2-1, with 9 central nucleotides matching TRBD1. The germline V gene encodes CDR1 KGHDR and CDR2 SFDVKD. Trimming removed 1 base from V and 2 bases from J; the gene matches leave 5 bases unexplained. Counted from cysteine to phenylalanine, this CDR3 has 17 amino acids. This entry keeps only the CDR3 DNA: 51 bases, framed from base 1.